This TCR beta chain was retrieved from a study of CD8 T cells in Susac syndrome. The sequenced target, TCR beta, came from blood CD8+ and CD4+ T cells. The authors negatively isolated CD8+ and CD4+ T cells and FACS-enriched TEMRA cells. About 0.5 to 1 ug RNA was reverse transcribed with random hexamers. Multiplex PCR with immunoSEQ amplified the TCR beta CDR3 across 54 Vbeta and 13 Jbeta. Each CDR3 protein is one row after TCRdb ran MiXCR on the immunoSEQ multiplex PCR reads. Of around 190,000 distinct CDR3 sequences in the sample, about 95% were seen once. Germline V lookup: CDR1 SQVTM, CDR2 ANQGSEA. The CDR3 is made up of 14 amino acids. V was pared by 3 bases and J by 3 bases, with 12 bases between.

V gene TRBV29-1 combines with J gene TRBJ1-3, with unresolved D. This receptor was obtained from a human donor in good health. Sequencing was done on a sample of CD4+ T cells from PBMCs. The CDR3 DNA reads as TGCAGCGTTGATGTGGCAGGAGGTGGAAACACCATATATTTT. Amino acid sequence: CSVDVAGGGNTIYF.